A selection of T cell receptor beta chains follows, all from one sample in a study of blood T cell repertoires in COVID-19. Assay used: immunoSEQ multiplex PCR; TCRdb lists only in-frame clones, some missing. Of under 200,000 clones listed, around 81% are singletons. Input material: peripheral blood. The origin of the receptors is a human donor with acute or convalescent COVID-19. The donor label of this sample is uncertain. Both conserved end residues are part of each CDR3. Fields, in order: V gene, J gene, D gene, clone size, CDR3 protein, CDR3 DNA. D genes are given only for firm matches. Where a row states a size, it is once, few, many or the class of an expanded clone; other rows omit it.

V gene: TRBV6-6
J gene: TRBJ1-2
D gene: NA
clone size: NA
CDR3 protein: CASSYVGQGASDTF
CDR3 DNA: NA

V gene: TRBV5-1
J gene: TRBJ1-2
D gene: TRBD1
clone size: NA
CDR3 protein: CASSLETIADRGNYGYTF
CDR3 DNA: TGCGCCAGCAGCTTGGAAACCATCGCGGACAGGGGCAACTATGGCTACACCTTC

V gene: TRBV5-6
J gene: TRBJ2-1
D gene: NA
clone size: NA
CDR3 protein: CASSLFQGMNEQFF
CDR3 DNA: TGTGCCAGCAGCTTGTTTCAGGGAATGAATGAGCAGTTCTTC

V gene: TRBV3-1/TRBV3-2
J gene: TRBJ1-5
D gene: TRBD1
clone size: few
CDR3 protein: CASSQNPGTGNQPQHF
CDR3 DNA: TGTGCCAGCAGCCAGAACCCCGGGACAGGGAATCAGCCCCAGCATTTT

V gene: TRBV5-5
J gene: TRBJ2-4
D gene: TRBD2
clone size: once
CDR3 protein: CASSYAGGQTKNIQYF
CDR3 DNA: TGTGCCAGCAGCTACGCGGGGGGGCAGACCAAAAACATTCAGTACTTC

V gene: TRBV3-1/TRBV3-2
J gene: TRBJ2-1
D gene: TRBD2
clone size: once
CDR3 protein: CASSQFGTSGSSYNEQFF
CDR3 DNA: TGTGCCAGCAGCCAATTCGGGACTAGCGGAAGCTCCTACAATGAGCAGTTCTTC

V gene: TRBV11-3
J gene: TRBJ2-2
D gene: NA
clone size: NA
CDR3 protein: CASSSGETGELFF
CDR3 DNA: TGTGCCAGCAGCTCCGGAGAAACCGGGGAGCTGTTTTTT

V gene: TRBV5-1
J gene: TRBJ2-5
D gene: TRBD1
clone size: NA
CDR3 protein: CASSLVGQGKETQYF
CDR3 DNA: TGCGCCAGCAGCTTGGTCGGACAGGGGAAAGAGACCCAGTACTTC

V gene: TRBV5-8
J gene: TRBJ2-1
D gene: TRBD2
clone size: NA
CDR3 protein: CASLAGVPYNEQFF
CDR3 DNA: TGTGCCAGCCTAGCGGGAGTCCCCTACAATGAGCAGTTCTTC

V gene: TRBV5-1
J gene: TRBJ2-7
D gene: TRBD2
clone size: NA
CDR3 protein: CASSPKTSGGYEQYF
CDR3 DNA: TGCGCCAGCAGCCCCAAGACTAGCGGGGGATACGAGCAGTACTTC

V gene: TRBV7-9
J gene: TRBJ2-3
D gene: NA
clone size: NA
CDR3 protein: CASSLTASTDTQYF
CDR3 DNA: TGTGCCAGCAGCTTGACAGCTAGCACAGATACGCAGTATTTT

V gene: TRBV5-1
J gene: TRBJ2-3
D gene: NA
clone size: few
CDR3 protein: CASSLERTTDTQYF
CDR3 DNA: TGCGCCAGCAGCTTGGAGCGTACCACAGATACGCAGTATTTT

V gene: TRBV6-5
J gene: TRBJ2-7
D gene: NA
clone size: few
CDR3 protein: CASKPGQNYEQYF
CDR3 DNA: TGTGCCAGCAAGCCAGGTCAGAACTACGAGCAGTACTTC

V gene: TRBV6-5
J gene: TRBJ1-2
D gene: NA
clone size: NA
CDR3 protein: CASSRQQTAWSYTF
CDR3 DNA: TGTGCCAGCAGCCGACAGCAAACCGCATGGAGCTACACCTTC

V gene: TRBV19
J gene: TRBJ2-7
D gene: TRBD2
clone size: NA
CDR3 protein: CASSILAGGVYEQYF
CDR3 DNA: TGTGCCAGTAGTATTCTAGCGGGAGGTGTCTACGAGCAGTACTTC

V gene: TRBV25-1
J gene: TRBJ1-2
D gene: TRBD1
clone size: NA
CDR3 protein: CASSEQPGQGDVGYTF
CDR3 DNA: TGTGCCAGCAGTGAACAACCGGGACAGGGAGATGTTGGCTACACCTTC

V gene: TRBV11-2
J gene: TRBJ2-3
D gene: TRBD2
clone size: NA
CDR3 protein: CASSLDASGTSTDTQYF
CDR3 DNA: TGTGCCAGCAGCTTAGACGCCAGCGGGACCAGCACAGATACGCAGTATTTT

V gene: TRBV5-8
J gene: TRBJ2-7
D gene: TRBD2
clone size: NA
CDR3 protein: CASSFRRRGGAYEQYF
CDR3 DNA: TGTGCCAGCAGCTTTCGCAGGAGGGGAGGGGCCTACGAGCAGTACTTC

V gene: TRBV2
J gene: TRBJ2-5
D gene: NA
clone size: NA
CDR3 protein: CASTYLKLGETQYF
CDR3 DNA: TGTGCCAGCACCTACTTGAAACTAGGGGAGACCCAGTACTTC

V gene: TRBV19
J gene: TRBJ2-5
D gene: TRBD1
clone size: NA
CDR3 protein: CASSPGTGGETQYF
CDR3 DNA: TGTGCCAGTAGTCCGGGGACAGGGGGAGAGACCCAGTACTTC

V gene: TRBV5-1
J gene: TRBJ2-7
D gene: TRBD1
clone size: few
CDR3 protein: CASSFRQGRTYEQYF
CDR3 DNA: TGCGCCAGCAGCTTTAGACAGGGGAGGACCTACGAGCAGTACTTC

V gene: TRBV20-1
J gene: TRBJ2-7
D gene: TRBD2
clone size: NA
CDR3 protein: CSPSGSHEQYF
CDR3 DNA: TGCAGTCCTAGCGGGAGTCACGAGCAGTACTTC

V gene: TRBV29-1
J gene: TRBJ2-1
D gene: NA
clone size: few
CDR3 protein: CSVEDRGKRQFF
CDR3 DNA: TGCAGCGTTGAAGATCGAGGGAAAAGGCAGTTCTTC

V gene: TRBV1
J gene: TRBJ1-5
D gene: NA
clone size: NA
CDR3 protein: CTSSPRDRGSQEPQHF
CDR3 DNA: TGCACCAGCAGCCCCCGGGACAGGGGGAGTCAGGAGCCCCAGCATTTT

V gene: TRBV28
J gene: TRBJ2-3
D gene: TRBD2
clone size: NA
CDR3 protein: CASSPGTSNADTQYF
CDR3 DNA: TGTGCCAGCAGTCCGGGGACTAGCAATGCAGATACGCAGTATTTT

V gene: TRBV28
J gene: TRBJ2-3
D gene: TRBD2
clone size: NA
CDR3 protein: CASSLRAGEADTQYF
CDR3 DNA: TGTGCCAGCAGTTTACGAGCGGGAGAGGCAGATACGCAGTATTTT

V gene: TRBV12-3/TRBV12-4
J gene: TRBJ2-7
D gene: TRBD1
clone size: NA
CDR3 protein: CASRHRGTYEQYF
CDR3 DNA: TGTGCCAGCAGACACAGGGGCACCTACGAGCAGTACTTC

V gene: TRBV19
J gene: TRBJ1-6
D gene: TRBD1
clone size: NA
CDR3 protein: CASSIRDSYNSPLHF
CDR3 DNA: TGTGCCAGTAGTATAAGGGACAGCTATAATTCACCCCTCCACTTT

V gene: TRBV7-2
J gene: TRBJ2-7
D gene: TRBD2
clone size: NA
CDR3 protein: CASSNNGGGTPYEQYF
CDR3 DNA: TGTGCCAGCAGCAATAACGGCGGGGGGACCCCGTACGAGCAGTACTTC

V gene: TRBV9
J gene: TRBJ1-1
D gene: TRBD1
clone size: NA
CDR3 protein: CASSVQGVTEAFF
CDR3 DNA: TGTGCCAGCAGCGTGCAGGGGGTGACTGAAGCTTTCTTT

V gene: TRBV29-1
J gene: TRBJ2-3
D gene: NA
clone size: NA
CDR3 protein: CSGRPSSTDTQYF
CDR3 DNA: TGCAGCGGGCGGCCCTCTAGCACAGATACGCAGTATTTT

V gene: TRBV3-1/TRBV3-2
J gene: TRBJ2-7
D gene: NA
clone size: once
CDR3 protein: CASSQAQSLHLGQYF
CDR3 DNA: TGTGCCAGCAGCCAAGCACAGAGTTTGCATTTAGGGCAGTACTTC

V gene: TRBV2
J gene: TRBJ1-5
D gene: NA
clone size: NA
CDR3 protein: CASRRQSNQPQHF
CDR3 DNA: TGTGCCAGCCGGAGGCAGTCCAATCAGCCCCAGCATTTT

V gene: TRBV24-1
J gene: TRBJ1-4
D gene: TRBD1
clone size: NA
CDR3 protein: CATSEGTVNEKLFF
CDR3 DNA: TGTGCCACCAGTGAAGGGACAGTTAATGAAAAACTGTTTTTT

V gene: TRBV19
J gene: TRBJ1-1
D gene: NA
clone size: NA
CDR3 protein: CASSIGGRSLVNTEAFF
CDR3 DNA: TGTGCCAGTAGTATAGGTGGGAGGTCGTTAGTGAACACTGAAGCTTTCTTT